These 11 T cell receptor beta chains were sequenced from one sample in a study of T cells in Graves' hyperthyroidism and ophthalmopathy. Amplified regions were TCR beta CDR3 sequences from RNA transcripts. HTBI primers drove first-round RT-PCR of the TCR CDR3. TCRdb ran MiXCR on the multiplex PCR reads and lists one entry per CDR3 protein. Counted here are some 550,000 distinct CDR3 sequences, roughly 20% occurring once; the ten biggest clones make up 26%. Sample: blood. The receptors shown here come from a young man with Graves' hyperthyroidism.

This clonotype was detected a few times. This chain joins TRBV5-1 and TRBJ2-7; 10 bases map to TRBD1. The CDR3 has 16 amino acids. From germline, CDR1 is SGHRS and CDR2 YFSETQ. J lost 4 bases, V lost 1 base, and 8 bases had no gene match. The CDR3 nucleotides read TGCGCCAGCAGCTTGACGACAGGGGGCGGAAAATACGAGCAGTACTTC. Protein sequence: CASSLTTGGGKYEQYF.

This clonotype was detected only a few times. The chain links TRBV19 to TRBJ2-6; D is undetermined. V was pared by 8 bases and J by 2 bases, with 10 bases between. The germline V gene has CDR1 LNHDA and CDR2 SQIVND (reference sequence). CDR3 length equals 14 residues. DNA of the CDR3: TGTGCCAGTTCCTTCGGAACTGGGGCCAACGTCCTGACTTTC. This gives the protein CASSFGTGANVLTF.

V is TRBV6-5 and J is TRBJ1-2; D call uncertain. Trimming stripped 5 bases from V and 6 bases from J, with 13 bases between. This CDR3 has 13 residues. CDR1 is MNHEY, CDR2 SVGAGI, per germline. CDR3 residues: CASSDTGTDGYTF. The CDR3 DNA follows: TGTGCCAGCAGTGACACGGGAACGGATGGCTACACCTTC.

In this sample, this clonotype turned up many times. J is TRBJ1-5 and V is TRBV6-4, with D perhaps TRBD1 (6 bases). Germline loops: CDR1 MRHNA, CDR2 SNTAGT. Trimming shortened V by 1 base and J by 2 bases, and 12 bases separated the two germline ends. The CDR3 totals 16 residues. The CDR3 region has the DNA TGTGCCAGCAGTGACTTGGACAGACCCCGCAATCAGCCCCAGCATTTT. Residues: CASSDLDRPRNQPQHF.

This clonotype showed up many times. J is TRBJ1-3 and V is TRBV27; D is unclear. Germline CDR1 reads MNHEY; CDR2 reads SMNVEV (reference sequence). Trimming cost V 4 bases and J 1 base, with 8 bases left between them. The CDR3 runs 14 residues. The CDR3, as DNA: TGTGCCAGCAGTTCAAAGACTTCTGGAAACACCATATATTTT. It yields the protein CASSSKTSGNTIYF.

This clonotype was observed at least ten times. The CDR3 DNA is TGTGCCAGCACATCGGGGTGGGGGACAGGATCCTACGAGCAGTACTTC. Translated, it gives CASTSGWGTGSYEQYF. The rearrangement uses TRBV28 and TRBJ2-7, with 8 bases lining up with TRBD1. Germline V gene lookup returns CDR1 MDHEN and CDR2 SYDVKM. This CDR3 region has 16 residues. Germline trimming cut 7 bases from V and 1 base from J; bases unmatched to any gene: 12. Complete variable domain (other parts from reference TRBV28 and TRBJ2-7): DVKVTQSSRYLVKRTGEKVFLECVQDMDHENMFWYRQDPGLGLRLIYFSYDVKMKEKGDIPEGYSVSREKKERFSLILESASTNQTSMYLCASTSGWGTGSYEQYFGPGTRLTVT.

This clonotype was recorded many times. This sequence joins TRBV6-1 and TRBJ1-1; D unclear. Looked up from germline, CDR1 is MNHNS and CDR2 is SASEGT. The V and J ends lost 0 bases and 1 base respectively, with 12 bases between them. CDR3 length equals 16 residues. The CDR3 sequence is CASSEASDWRNTEAFF. CDR3 sequence (DNA): TGTGCCAGCAGTGAAGCAAGCGACTGGAGGAACACTGAAGCTTTCTTT.

To note about this clonotype: One junction end disagrees with the germline gene, perhaps due to a read error. The chain is built from TRBV6-2 or TRBV6-3 and TRBJ1-3; TRBD1 is a possible D gene (6 bases). CDR1 MNHEY and CDR2 SVGEGT come from the germline V gene. The CDR3 is 18 residues long. CDR3 sequence (DNA): TGTGCCAGCAGTTACTCCCGGGACACCTCTTACTCTGGGAACACCATATATTTT. As protein: CASSYSRDTSYSGNTIYF.

This clonotype was found many times. The chain recombines TRBV6-5 with TRBJ1-1, with D possibly being TRBD1 (5 bases). Germline V lookup: CDR1 MNHEY, CDR2 SVGAGI. This CDR3 spans 17 amino acids. V dropped 0 bases and J dropped 0 bases, with 14 bases sitting between them. The CDR3 sequence is CASSYSRVPQLNTEAFF. CDR3 DNA: TGTGCCAGCAGTTACTCCAGGGTACCCCAGCTGAACACTGAAGCTTTCTTT.

This clonotype showed up many times. The chain uses TRBV5-1 and TRBJ1-2, with 7 bases fitting TRBD1. The CDR3 consists of 14 residues. The V gene's germline CDR1 is SGHRS and CDR2 YFSETQ. With 1 base clipped from V and 3 bases from J, the junction kept 3 bases outside the gene matches. CDR3 sequence reads: CASSLHRGDYGYTF. Written as DNA, the CDR3 is TGCGCCAGCAGCTTGCACAGGGGAGACTATGGCTACACCTTC.

CDR3 DNA: TGTGCCACCAGTGATCAGACAGGGGAGTTGGAGACCCAGTACTTC. This gives the protein CATSDQTGELETQYF. This chain links TRBV24-1 with TRBJ2-5, with TRBD1 matching 8 bases. The CDR3 extends over 15 amino acids. CDR1 is KGHDR and CDR2 is SFDVKD in the germline V gene. Unmatched junction bases numbered 7, after V lost 3 bases and J lost 5 bases.